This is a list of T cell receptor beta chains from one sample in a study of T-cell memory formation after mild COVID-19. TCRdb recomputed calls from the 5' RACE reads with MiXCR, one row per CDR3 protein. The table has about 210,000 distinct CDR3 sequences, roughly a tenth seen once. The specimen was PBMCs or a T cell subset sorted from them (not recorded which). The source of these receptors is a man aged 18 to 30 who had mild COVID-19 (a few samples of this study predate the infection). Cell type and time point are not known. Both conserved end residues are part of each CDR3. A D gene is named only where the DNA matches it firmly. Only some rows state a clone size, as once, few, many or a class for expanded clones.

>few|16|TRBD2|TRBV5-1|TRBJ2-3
CASSSATSGGADTQYF
TGCGCCAGCAGCTCCGCGACTAGCGGGGGGGCAGATACGCAGTATTTT
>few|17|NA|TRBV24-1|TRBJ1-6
CATSRTGKSSYNSPLHF
TGTGCCACCAGCCGGACCGGGAAGAGCTCCTATAATTCACCCCTCCACTTT
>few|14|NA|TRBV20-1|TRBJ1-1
CSARVQGMNTEAFF
TGCAGTGCTAGAGTACAGGGCATGAACACTGAAGCTTTCTTT
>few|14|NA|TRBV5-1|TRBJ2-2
CASSLVPNTGELFF
TGCGCCAGCAGCTTGGTTCCGAACACCGGGGAGCTGTTTTTT
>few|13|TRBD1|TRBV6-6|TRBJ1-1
CASSYQQGGIAFF
TGTGCCAGCAGTTACCAACAGGGGGGTATAGCTTTCTTT
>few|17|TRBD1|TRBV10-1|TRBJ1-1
CASSETFGRDRGIEAFF
TGCGCCAGCAGTGAAACTTTCGGCCGGGACAGGGGAATTGAAGCTTTCTTT
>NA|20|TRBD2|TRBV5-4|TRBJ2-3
CASSLEGASGDRGGTDTQYF
TGTGCCAGCAGCTTGGAAGGCGCTAGCGGGGACCGTGGGGGCACAGATACGCAGTATTTT
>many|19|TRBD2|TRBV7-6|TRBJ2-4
CASIKARTSGGGAKNIQYF
TGTGCCAGCATCAAAGCCCGGACTAGCGGTGGGGGAGCCAAAAACATTCAGTACTTC
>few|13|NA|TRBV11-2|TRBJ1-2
CASSLVRAGGYTF
TGTGCCAGCAGCTTAGTCCGGGCGGGCGGCTACACCTTC
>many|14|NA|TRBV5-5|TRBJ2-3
CASSQSRATDTQYF
TGTGCCAGCAGTCAATCGAGGGCCACAGATACGCAGTATTTT
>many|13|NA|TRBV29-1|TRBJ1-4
CSAKQDVYEKLFF
TGCAGCGCGAAGCAGGACGTTTATGAAAAACTGTTTTTT
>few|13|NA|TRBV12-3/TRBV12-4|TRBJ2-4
CASSSGGKNIQYF
TGTGCCAGCAGTTCAGGGGGGAAAAACATTCAGTACTTC
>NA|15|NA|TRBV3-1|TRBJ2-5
CASSQFPGRQETQYF
TGTGCCAGCAGCCAATTCCCAGGGAGGCAAGAGACCCAGTACTTC
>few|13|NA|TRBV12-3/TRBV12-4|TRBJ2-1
CASRNLAANEQFF
TGTGCCAGCAGAAATCTAGCAGCCAATGAGCAGTTCTTC
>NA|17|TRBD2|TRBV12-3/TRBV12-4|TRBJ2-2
CASSVGSGGLNTGELFF
TGTGCCAGCAGCGTGGGTAGCGGGGGCCTAAACACCGGGGAGCTGTTTTTT
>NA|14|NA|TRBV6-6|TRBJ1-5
CASSLNDGNQPQHF
TGTGCCAGCAGTCTCAACGACGGGAATCAGCCCCAGCATTTT
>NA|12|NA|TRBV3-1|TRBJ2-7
CASSHLGYEQYF
TGTGCCAGCAGCCATCTCGGGTACGAGCAGTACTTC
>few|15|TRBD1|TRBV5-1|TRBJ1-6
CASSFRDRGNSPLHF
TGCGCCAGCAGCTTCCGGGACAGGGGGAATTCACCCCTCCACTTT
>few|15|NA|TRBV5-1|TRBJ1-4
CASSFYSAANEKLFF
TGCGCCAGCAGCTTCTACAGCGCCGCTAATGAAAAACTGTTTTTT
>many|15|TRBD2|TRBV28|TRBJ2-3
CASSLERGGRDTQYF
TGTGCCAGCAGTTTAGAACGGGGGGGCCGGGATACGCAGTATTTT
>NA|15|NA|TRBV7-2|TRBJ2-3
CASSAGAPSTDTQYF
TGTGCCAGCTCTGCGGGGGCCCCTAGCACAGATACGCAGTATTTT
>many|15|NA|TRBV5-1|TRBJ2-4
CASSSEPQGRNIQYF
TGCGCCAGCAGCTCTGAGCCACAGGGTAGGAACATTCAGTACTTC
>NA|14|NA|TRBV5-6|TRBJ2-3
CASSSPTSTDTQYF
TGTGCCAGCAGCTCCCCGACTAGCACAGATACGCAGTATTTT
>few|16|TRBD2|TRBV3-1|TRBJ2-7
CASSPGLAGGTYEQYF
TGTGCCAGCAGCCCGGGACTAGCGGGGGGAACTTACGAGCAGTACTTC
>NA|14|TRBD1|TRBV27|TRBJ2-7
CASSFPDRRYEQYF
TGTGCCAGCAGTTTCCCGGACAGGAGGTACGAGCAGTACTTC
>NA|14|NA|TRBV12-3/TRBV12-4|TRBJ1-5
CASSLQGTNQPQHF
TGTGCCAGCAGTTTGCAGGGTACGAATCAGCCCCAGCATTTT
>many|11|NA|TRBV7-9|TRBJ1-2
CASSLVDGYTF
TGTGCCAGCAGCTTAGTGGATGGCTACACCTTC
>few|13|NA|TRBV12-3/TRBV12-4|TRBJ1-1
CASSYRPNTEAFF
TGTGCCAGCAGTTACAGGCCGAACACTGAAGCTTTCTTT
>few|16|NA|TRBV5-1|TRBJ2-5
CASSLLPGAAQETQYF
TGCGCCAGCAGCTTGCTGCCGGGGGCCGCCCAAGAGACCCAGTACTTC
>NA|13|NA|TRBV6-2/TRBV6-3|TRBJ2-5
CASSGHGTETQYF
TGTGCCAGCAGTGGACACGGGACGGAGACCCAGTACTTC
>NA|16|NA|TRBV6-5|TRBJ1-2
CASSRAGRVINYGYTF
TGTGCCAGCAGCCGGGCAGGGAGGGTCATAAACTATGGCTACACCTTC
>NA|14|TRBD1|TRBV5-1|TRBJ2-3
CASSGQGNTDTQYF
TGCGCCAGCAGCGGACAGGGGAACACAGATACGCAGTATTTT
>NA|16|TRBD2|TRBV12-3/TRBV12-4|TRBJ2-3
CASTPGLAGPTDTQYF
TGTGCCAGCACCCCGGGGCTAGCGGGACCCACAGATACGCAGTATTTT
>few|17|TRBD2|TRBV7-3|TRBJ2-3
CASSVTRLAGGTDTQYF
TGTGCCAGCAGCGTAACCCGACTAGCGGGTGGCACAGATACGCAGTATTTT
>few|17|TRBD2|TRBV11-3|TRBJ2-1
CASSRPRTSGGWGEQFF
TGTGCCAGCAGCCGCCCGCGGACTAGCGGGGGATGGGGTGAGCAGTTCTTC
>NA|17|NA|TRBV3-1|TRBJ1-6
CASSQGRLGLRNSPLHF
TGTGCCAGCAGCCAAGGACGTTTAGGGCTAAGAAATTCACCCCTCCACTTT
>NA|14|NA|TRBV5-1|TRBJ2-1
CASSRPGTYNEQFF
TGCGCCAGCAGCCGGCCAGGGACCTACAATGAGCAGTTCTTC
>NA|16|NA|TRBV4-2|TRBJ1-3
CASSDRAGDSGNTIYF
TGTGCCAGCAGCGACCGAGCCGGGGACTCTGGAAACACCATATATTTT
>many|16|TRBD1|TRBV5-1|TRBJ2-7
CASSPGTGRPAYEQYF
TGCGCCAGCAGCCCCGGGACAGGCCGACCTGCCTACGAGCAGTACTTC
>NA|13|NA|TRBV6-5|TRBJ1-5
CASSGRPNQPQHF
TGTGCCAGCAGCGGACGGCCGAATCAGCCCCAGCATTTT